This T cell receptor (delta chain) was sequenced for a study of gamma-delta T cells after stem cell transplantation. Germline V gene sequence: CDR1 GEAIGNYY, CDR2 EKD. CDR3 size: 10 residues. Trimming took off 5 bases at V and 3 bases at J, with 3 bases between the two ends. TCRdb reprocessed the RT-PCR reads through CATT. This sample has around 3,500 delta-chain clones, with 12% found just once. This sequence was found in a human donor. It is not recorded whose cells these are; they may come from a transplant donor. What was sequenced was gamma-delta T cells. V gene TRDV2 combines with J gene TRDJ1, with D unclear. The CDR3 region is CACVADKLIF. CDR3 DNA sequence: TGTGCCTGTGTAGCCGATAAACTCATCTTT.